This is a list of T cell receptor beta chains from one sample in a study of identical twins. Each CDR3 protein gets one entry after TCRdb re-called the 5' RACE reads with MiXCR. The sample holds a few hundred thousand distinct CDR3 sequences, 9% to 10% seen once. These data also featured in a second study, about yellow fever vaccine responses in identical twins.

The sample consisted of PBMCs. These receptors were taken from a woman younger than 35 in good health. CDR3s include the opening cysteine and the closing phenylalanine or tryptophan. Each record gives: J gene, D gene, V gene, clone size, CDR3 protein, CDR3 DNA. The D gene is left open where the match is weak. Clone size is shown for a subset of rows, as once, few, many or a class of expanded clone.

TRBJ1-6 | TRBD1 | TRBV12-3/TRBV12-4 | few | CASSLGTGVDSPLHF | TGTGCCAGCAGTTTAGGAACAGGGGTGGATTCACCCCTCCACTTT
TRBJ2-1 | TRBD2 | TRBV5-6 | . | CASSFLLGRGNEQFF | TGTGCCAGCAGCTTCCTACTAGGGAGGGGCAATGAGCAGTTCTTC
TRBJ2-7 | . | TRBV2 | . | CAREGEQYF | TGTGCCAGGGAGGGCGAGCAGTACTTC
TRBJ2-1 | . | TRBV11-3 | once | CASSLDGWDNEQFF | TGTGCCAGCAGCTTAGATGGATGGGACAATGAGCAGTTCTTC
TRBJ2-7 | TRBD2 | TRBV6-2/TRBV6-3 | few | CASTTLALSYEQYF | TGTGCCAGCACCACACTAGCGTTATCCTACGAGCAGTACTTC
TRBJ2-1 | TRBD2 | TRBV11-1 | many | CASSFTGLAGDNYNEQFF | TGTGCCAGCAGCTTCACTGGACTAGCGGGAGACAACTACAATGAGCAGTTCTTC
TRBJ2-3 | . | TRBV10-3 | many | CAISTLARSSTDTQYF | TGTGCCATCAGTACATTAGCGCGGAGTAGCACAGATACGCAGTATTTT
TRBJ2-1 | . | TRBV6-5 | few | CASSSRKEQFF | TGTGCCAGCAGCTCCAGAAAGGAGCAGTTCTTC
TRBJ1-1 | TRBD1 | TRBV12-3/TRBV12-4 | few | CASSLGTGFNTEAFF | TGTGCCAGCAGCCTCGGGACAGGGTTTAACACTGAAGCTTTCTTT
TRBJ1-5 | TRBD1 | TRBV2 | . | CASRPGQGVFQPQHF | TGTGCCAGCAGACCGGGACAGGGGGTATTTCAGCCCCAGCATTTT
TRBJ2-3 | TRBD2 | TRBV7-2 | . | CASSSTSGRDTDTQYF | TGTGCCAGCAGCTCCACTAGCGGGAGGGACACAGATACGCAGTATTTT
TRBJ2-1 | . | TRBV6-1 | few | CASSGQAGRRAHNEQFF | TGTGCCAGCAGTGGACAAGCGGGTAGGAGGGCCCACAATGAGCAGTTCTTC
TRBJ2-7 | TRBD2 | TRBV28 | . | CASRTSLVVGLAYEQYF | TGTGCCAGCAGGACCTCATTAGTCGTGGGACTAGCCTATGAGCAGTACTTC
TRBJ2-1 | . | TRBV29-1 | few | CSVVAGTYGQFF | TGCAGCGTTGTGGCAGGTACCTATGGGCAGTTCTTC
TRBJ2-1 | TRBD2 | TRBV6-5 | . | CASSYARTSGGQQFF | TGTGCCAGCAGTTACGCCCGGACTAGCGGGGGGCAGCAGTTCTTC
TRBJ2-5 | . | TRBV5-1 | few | CASIQNPQGHTTEETQYF | TGCGCCAGCATCCAAAATCCCCAGGGGCATACTACGGAAGAGACCCAGTACTTC
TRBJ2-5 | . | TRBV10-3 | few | CAIRDRQETQYF | TGTGCCATCAGAGACAGACAAGAGACCCAGTACTTC
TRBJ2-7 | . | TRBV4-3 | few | CASSQVGGPGSSYEQYF | TGCGCCAGCAGCCAAGTTGGAGGGCCTGGCAGCTCCTACGAGCAGTACTTC
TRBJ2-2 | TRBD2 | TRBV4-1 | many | CASSQDGSGKGTGELFF | TGCGCCAGCAGCCAAGATGGTAGCGGGAAAGGGACCGGGGAGCTGTTTTTT
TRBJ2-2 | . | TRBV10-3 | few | CAILPIQGGELFF | TGTGCCATCCTACCCATACAGGGCGGGGAGCTGTTTTTT
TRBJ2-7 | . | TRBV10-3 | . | CAISDLRYEQHF | TGTGCCATCAGTGATTTAAGATACGAGCAGCACTTC
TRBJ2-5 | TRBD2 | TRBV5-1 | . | CASSSGLAGVTLQETQYF | TGCGCCAGCAGCTCTGGACTAGCGGGGGTCACCCTCCAAGAGACCCAGTACTTC
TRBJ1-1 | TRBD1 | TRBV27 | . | CASIGTGIDTEAFF | TGTGCCAGCATAGGGACAGGGATCGACACTGAAGCTTTCTTT
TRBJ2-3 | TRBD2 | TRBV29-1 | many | CSVGGGVGTDTQYF | TGCAGCGTCGGTGGGGGGGTTGGCACAGATACGCAGTATTTT
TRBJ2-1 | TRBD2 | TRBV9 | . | CASSVVPSGNEQFF | TGTGCCAGCAGCGTAGTGCCTAGCGGGAATGAGCAGTTCTTC
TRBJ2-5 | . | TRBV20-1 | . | CSAKAPTATELQETQYF | TGCAGTGCTAAGGCCCCGACAGCGACAGAACTACAAGAGACCCAGTACTTC
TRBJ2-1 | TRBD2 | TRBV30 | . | CAGTSLNEQFF | TGTGCCGGGACTAGCCTCAATGAGCAGTTCTTC
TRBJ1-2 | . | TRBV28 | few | CASRAGYSYGYTF | TGTGCCAGCAGGGCAGGGTACAGCTATGGCTACACCTTC
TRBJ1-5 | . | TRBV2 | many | CASSYQTGTGYF | TGTGCCAGCAGTTACCAAACCGGGACGGGGTATTTT
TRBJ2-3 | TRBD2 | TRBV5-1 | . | CASSLGTSKSTDTHYF | TGCGCCAGCAGCCTCGGGACTAGCAAGAGTACAGATACGCATTATTTT
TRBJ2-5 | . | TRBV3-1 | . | CASSLPGPEETQYF | TGTGCCAGCAGCCTTCCCGGACCAGAAGAGACCCAGTACTTC
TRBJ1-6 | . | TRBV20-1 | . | CSAREDSSYNSPLHF | TGCAGTGCTAGAGAAGATAGCTCCTATAATTCACCCCTCCACTTT
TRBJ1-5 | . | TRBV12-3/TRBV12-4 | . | CASSSRQVNNQPQHF | TGTGCCAGCAGTTCCCGACAGGTCAATAATCAGCCCCAGCATTTC
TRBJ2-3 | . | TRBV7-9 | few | CASSQADRWTDTQYF | TGTGCCAGCAGCCAAGCCGACAGGTGGACAGATACGCAGTATTTT
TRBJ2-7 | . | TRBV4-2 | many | CASSQVGATYEQYF | TGTGCCAGCAGCCAAGTGGGGGCTACCTACGAGCAGTACTTC
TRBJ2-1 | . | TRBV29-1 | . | CSVVWGNRNEQFF | TGCAGCGTTGTGTGGGGGAATCGGAATGAGCAGTTCTTC
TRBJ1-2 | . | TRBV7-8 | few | CASSPDFYGYTF | TGTGCCAGCAGCCCAGATTTCTATGGCTACACCTTC
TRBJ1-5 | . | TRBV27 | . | CASQPRTGPNQPQHF | TGTGCCAGCCAACCTCGCACAGGGCCGAATCAGCCCCAGCATTTT
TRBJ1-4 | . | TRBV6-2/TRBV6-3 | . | CASSPTDLNEKLFF | TGTGCCAGCAGCCCGACGGATTTAAATGAAAAACTGTTTTTT
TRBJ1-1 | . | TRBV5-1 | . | CASSLLVMNTEAFF | TGCGCCAGCAGCTTGCTGGTCATGAACACTGAAGCTTTCTTT
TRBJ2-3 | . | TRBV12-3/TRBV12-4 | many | CASGGTYTDTQYF | TGTGCCAGCGGTGGGACCTACACAGATACGCAGTATTTT
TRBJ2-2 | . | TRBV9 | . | CASSPWNTGELFF | TGTGCCAGCAGCCCCTGGAACACCGGGGAGCTGTTTTTT
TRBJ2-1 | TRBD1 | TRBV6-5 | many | CASSYGGQGAIDEQFF | TGTGCCAGCAGTTATGGGGGACAGGGGGCGATCGATGAGCAGTTCTTC
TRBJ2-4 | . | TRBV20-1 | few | CSARDRSVGNIQYF | TGCAGTGCTAGAGATCGATCAGTAGGGAACATTCAGTACTTC
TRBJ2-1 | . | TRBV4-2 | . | CASSLGGAGAYNEQFF | TGTGCCAGCAGCCTGGGGGGGGCAGGGGCCTACAATGAGCAGTTCTTC
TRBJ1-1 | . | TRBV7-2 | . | CASSLEPANTEAFF | TGTGCCAGCAGCTTAGAACCAGCGAACACTGAAGCTTTCTTT
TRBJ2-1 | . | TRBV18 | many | CASSPVHNEQFF | TGTGCCAGCTCACCAGTACACAATGAGCAGTTCTTC
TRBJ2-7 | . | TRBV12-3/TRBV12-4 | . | CASGRDSYEQYF | TGTGCCAGCGGACGGGACTCCTACGAGCAGTACTTC
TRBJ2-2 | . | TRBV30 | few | CAWSEGVSGELFF | TGTGCCTGGAGCGAAGGGGTCAGCGGGGAGCTGTTTTTT
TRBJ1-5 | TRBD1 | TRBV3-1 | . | CASSQGQGARQPQHF | TGTGCCAGCAGCCAAGGACAGGGGGCAAGGCAGCCCCAGCATTTT
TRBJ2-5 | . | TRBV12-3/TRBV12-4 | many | CASSLTARETQYF | TGTGCCAGCAGTTTAACCGCCCGAGAGACCCAGTACTTC
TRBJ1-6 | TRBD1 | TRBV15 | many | CATSRGQGARNSPLHF | TGTGCCACCAGCAGAGGACAGGGGGCGCGTAATTCACCCCTCCACTTT
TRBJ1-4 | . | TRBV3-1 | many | CASSQDPGKREKLFF | TGTGCCAGCAGCCAAGATCCGGGAAAGCGTGAAAAACTGTTTTTT
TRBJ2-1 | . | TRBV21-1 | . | CASNNICPYNEQFF | TGTGCCAGCAACAACATCTGTCCCTACAATGAGCAGTTCTTC